This T cell receptor (beta chain) appears in the sequencing data of a study of cytomegalovirus exposure and HLA in healthy donors. Study-level points and caveats: Per published accounts, TCR beta sequences correctly predicted the HLA-A and HLA-B alleles of most subjects.

60 Vbeta and 13 Jbeta primers were used in PCR. This table comes from immunoSEQ multiplex PCR, and its TCRdb copy is limited to in-frame clones, with some not included. The sample lists 150,000 to 200,000 clones, roughly 77% occurring once. In regard to this clone: What it binds is unknown.

The sequence came from a man between 18 and 35 years old in good health and CMV-seropositive. Sequenced: PBMCs.

The CDR3 region is CASSITGGGTEAFF. The CDR3 DNA is TGTGCCAGTAGCATCACAGGGGGGGGGACTGAAGCTTTCTTT. The genes are TRBV19 and TRBJ1-1; 8 nucleotides line up with TRBD1. V lost 6 bases, J lost 5 bases, and 8 bases stayed unmatched. The CDR3 is 14 residues long. Germline CDR1 and CDR2: LNHDA and SQIVND (reference sequence).